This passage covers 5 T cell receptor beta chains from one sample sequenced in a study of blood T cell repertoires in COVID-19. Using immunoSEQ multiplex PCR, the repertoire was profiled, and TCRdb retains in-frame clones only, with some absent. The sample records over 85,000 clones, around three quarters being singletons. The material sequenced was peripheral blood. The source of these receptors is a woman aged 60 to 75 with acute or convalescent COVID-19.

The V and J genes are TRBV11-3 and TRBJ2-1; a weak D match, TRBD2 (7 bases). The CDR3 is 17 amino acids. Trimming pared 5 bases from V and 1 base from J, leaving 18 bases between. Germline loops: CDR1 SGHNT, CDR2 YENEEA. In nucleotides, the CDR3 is TGTGCCAGCAGCCCTAGGGGGGGAAGGCTATCCTACAATGAGCAGTTCTTC. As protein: CASSPRGGRLSYNEQFF.

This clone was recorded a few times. The CDR3 region is CASSLERVRHTEAFF. DNA for the CDR3: TGTGCCAGCAGCTTGGAACGGGTCAGACACACTGAAGCTTTCTTT. The chain couples TRBV5-6 to TRBJ1-1; D remains unclear. The CDR3 sequence is 15 residues long. Trimming stripped 0 bases from V and 3 bases from J, with 12 bases between. Germline V gene sequence: CDR1 SGHDT, CDR2 YYEEEE.

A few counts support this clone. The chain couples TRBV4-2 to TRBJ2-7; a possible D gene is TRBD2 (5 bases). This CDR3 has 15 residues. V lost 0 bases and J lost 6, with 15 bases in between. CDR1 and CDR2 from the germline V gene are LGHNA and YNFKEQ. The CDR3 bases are TGTGCCAGCAGCCAAGAGCTAGCCGGAACTCCCGAGCAGTACTTC. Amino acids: CASSQELAGTPEQYF.

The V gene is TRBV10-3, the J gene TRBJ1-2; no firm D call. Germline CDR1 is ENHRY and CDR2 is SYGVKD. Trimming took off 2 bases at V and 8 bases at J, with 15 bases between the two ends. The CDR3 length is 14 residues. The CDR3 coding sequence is TGTGCCATCAGTGAGCCGTGGCGTGCGGGAGGCTACACCTTC. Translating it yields CAISEPWRAGGYTF.

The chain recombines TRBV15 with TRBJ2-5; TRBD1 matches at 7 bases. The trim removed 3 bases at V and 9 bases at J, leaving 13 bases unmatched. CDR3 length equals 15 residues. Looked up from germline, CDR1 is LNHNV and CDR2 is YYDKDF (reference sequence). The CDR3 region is CATSSGDSRKASQYF. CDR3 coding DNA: TGTGCCACCAGCAGTGGGGACAGCAGAAAGGCTTCCCAGTACTTC.